This entry lists 3 T cell receptor beta chains sequenced from one sample in a study of blood T cell repertoires in COVID-19. Profiled with immunoSEQ multiplex PCR; TCRdb holds only in-frame clones, not every one. The sample yields around 260,000 clones, about 89% seen once. Input material: peripheral blood. The source is a man aged 30 to 39 with acute or convalescent COVID-19.

The genes are TRBV9 and TRBJ2-2, with 8 bases that match TRBD1. The CDR3 runs to 16 residues. Germline assignment: CDR1 SGDLS and CDR2 YYNGEE. Trimming removed 4 bases from V and 1 base from J; junction bases left unmatched: 6. The CDR3 loop reads CASSPRTGRNTGELFF. DNA of the CDR3: TGTGCCAGCAGCCCCCGGACAGGGAGGAACACCGGGGAGCTGTTTTTT.

This chain connects TRBV7-2 to TRBJ2-1; a weak D match, TRBD1 (5 bases). Trimming took off 2 bases at V and 8 bases at J, with 16 bases between the two ends. Germline-derived CDR1 and CDR2 are SGHTA and FQGNSA. The CDR3 sequence is 15 residues long. CDR3 bases: TGTGCCAGCAGCTTATGGGCAGGCCCCAGGGATGAGCAGTTCTTC. Protein sequence: CASSLWAGPRDEQFF.

V usage is TRBV7-2 and J usage is TRBJ2-7, with TRBD2 matching over 8 bases. V shed 1 base, J shed 4 bases, and the junction held 12 bases outside the gene matches. Germline CDR1 and CDR2: SGHTA and FQGNSA. The CDR3 spans 17 residues. Here the CDR3 reads CASSLGTRLARTYEQYF. The DNA of the CDR3 is TGTGCCAGCAGCTTAGGTACTAGACTAGCGAGGACATACGAGCAGTACTTC.